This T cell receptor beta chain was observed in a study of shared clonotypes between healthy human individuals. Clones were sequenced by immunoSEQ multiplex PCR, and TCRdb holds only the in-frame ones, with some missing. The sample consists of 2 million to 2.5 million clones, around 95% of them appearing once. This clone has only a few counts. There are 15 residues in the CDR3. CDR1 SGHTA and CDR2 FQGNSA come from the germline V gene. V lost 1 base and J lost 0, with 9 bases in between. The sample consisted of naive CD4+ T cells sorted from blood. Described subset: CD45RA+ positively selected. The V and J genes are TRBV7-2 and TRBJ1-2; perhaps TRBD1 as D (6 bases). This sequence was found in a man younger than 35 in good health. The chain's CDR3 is CASSLEGTSNYGYTF. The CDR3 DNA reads TGTGCCAGCAGCTTAGAGGGGACATCTAACTATGGCTACACCTTC.